The clone carrying this T cell receptor (beta chain) was recorded once. The ends lost 8 bases at V and 5 bases at J; junction bases unmatched: 10. CDR1 is MNHEY and CDR2 is SMNVEV in the germline V gene (reference sequence). This CDR3 has 15 amino acids. This sample was included in a study of control samples from healthy donors and cancer patients. Sequencing was performed with immunoSEQ multiplex PCR; in TCRdb, only in-frame clones are kept and a portion is missing. The repertoire holds approximately 130,000 clones, with about 90% as singletons. Sample: blood. This sequence was found in a man in his sixties in good health. This chain uses TRBV27 with TRBJ2-1; 9 bases are a match to TRBD2. The CDR3 DNA sequence: TGTGCCAGCCGCACTTTTGGACTAGCGAACAATGAGCAGTTCTTC. Residues: CASRTFGLANNEQFF.